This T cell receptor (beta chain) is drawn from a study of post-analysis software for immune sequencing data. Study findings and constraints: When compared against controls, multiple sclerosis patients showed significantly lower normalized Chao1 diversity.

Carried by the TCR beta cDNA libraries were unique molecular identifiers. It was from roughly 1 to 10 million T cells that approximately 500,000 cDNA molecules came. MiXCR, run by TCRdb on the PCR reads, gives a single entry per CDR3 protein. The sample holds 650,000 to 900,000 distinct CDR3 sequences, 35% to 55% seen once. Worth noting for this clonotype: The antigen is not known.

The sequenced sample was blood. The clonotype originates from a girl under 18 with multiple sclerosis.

The CDR3 protein is CASSEFDGTLIQYF. The CDR3 DNA reads as TGTGCCAGCAGTGAATTCGACGGGACACTAATTCAGTACTTC. The V call is TRBV25-1, the J call TRBJ2-4; tentatively, D is TRBD1 (6 bases). The CDR3 is 14 amino acids. CDR1 and CDR2 (germline): MGHDK, SYGVNS. V was trimmed by 1 base and J by 10 bases, leaving 14 bases between them.